This T cell receptor beta chain was sequenced in a study of control samples from healthy donors and cancer patients. Trimming left V 1 base short and J 0 bases short, with 12 bases between. The CDR3 has 17 amino acids. Looked up from germline, CDR1 is LNHNV and CDR2 is YYDKDF (reference sequence). TCRdb's copy holds only in-frame clones and misses some; the assay was immunoSEQ multiplex PCR. In the table there are about 170,000 clones, just over 90% of which are singletons. This clone was detected ten times or more. Sequenced: blood. This TCR was sampled from a woman aged 55 to 70 in good health. The chain recombines TRBV15 with TRBJ2-2; TRBD1 might be the D (6 bases). CDR3: CATSRAGTHANTGELFF. CDR3 coding DNA: TGTGCCACCAGCAGAGCCGGGACACACGCGAACACCGGGGAGCTGTTTTTT.